These 25 T cell receptor beta chains were sequenced from one sample in a study of T cell repertoires in cytomegalovirus infection. TCRdb called the reads again in MiXCR, with one record for every CDR3 protein. The profile shows 510,000 or so distinct CDR3 sequences, more than 25% of them singletons. Sequenced: PBMCs. The receptors shown here come from a human donor in good health (CMV status not recorded). Some clones in this sample may be carry-over from other donors' samples.

This clonotype has only a few counts. This chain links TRBV7-9 with TRBJ2-3; D is perhaps TRBD1 or TRBD2 (7 bases each). V was cut by 4 bases and J by 3 bases, with 17 bases left in between. The length of the CDR3 is 16 residues. CDR1 and CDR2 (germline): SEHNR, FQNEAQ (reference sequence). The CDR3 DNA is TGTGCCAGCAGCTCGGGACAGCGGGACGCAACAGATACGCAGTATTTT. Translation: CASSSGQRDATDTQYF.

The V call is TRBV7-8, the J call TRBJ1-5; weak D call: TRBD1 (6 bases). The length of the CDR3 is 18 residues. The germline CDR1 and CDR2 sequences are SGHVS and FQNEAQ. Trimming cost V 0 bases and J 4 bases, with 19 bases left between them. The CDR3 loop reads CASSLARVPAGANQPQHF. DNA for the CDR3: TGTGCCAGCAGCTTAGCGCGGGTTCCGGCAGGGGCTAATCAGCCCCAGCATTTT.

The sample holds a few counts of this clonotype. The chain combines TRBV19 with TRBJ1-1; D ambiguous. Trimming left V 6 bases short and J 0 bases short, with 11 bases between. The CDR3 extends over 14 amino acids. The germline gives CDR1 LNHDA, CDR2 SQIVND (reference sequence). CDR3 sequence (DNA): TGTGCCAGTAGGAAGGGCAGGATGAACACTGAAGCTTTCTTT. As protein: CASRKGRMNTEAFF.

The CDR3 sequence: CASRSWRDEQYF. CDR3 in DNA: TGTGCCAGCAGGTCTTGGAGGGACGAGCAGTACTTC. The J gene is TRBJ2-7, the V gene TRBV5-6; perhaps TRBD2 as D (6 bases). There are 12 residues in the CDR3. V lost 5 bases to trimming and J lost 5 bases, with 11 bases between them. From germline, CDR1 is SGHDT and CDR2 YYEEEE. Looking up the rest from reference TRBV5-6 and TRBJ2-7 gives the full variable domain: DAGVTQSPTHLIKTRGQQVTLRCSPKSGHDTVSWYQQALGQGPQFIFQYYEEEERQRGNFPDRFSGHQFPNYSSELNVNALLLGDSALYLCASRSWRDEQYFGPGTRLTVT.

The chain uses TRBV9 and TRBJ1-1; no firm D call. The CDR3 loop spans 13 amino acids. Germline CDR1 reads SGDLS; CDR2 reads YYNGEE. V lost 1 base, J lost 3 bases, and 7 bases lay in between. The CDR3 DNA reads TGTGCCAGCAGCGTATCCCGGCACACTGAAGCTTTCTTT. This translates into CASSVSRHTEAFF.

This clonotype has a handful of counts. In DNA form, the CDR3 reads TGCGCCAGCAGCCAAGATAAGGGTCTGGACGGGGAGCTGTTTTTT. This gives the protein CASSQDKGLDGELFF. The chain employs TRBV4-3 and TRBJ2-2; D unclear. V was pared by 0 bases and J by 7 bases, with 12 bases between. The CDR3 is 15 amino acids. Germline-derived CDR1 and CDR2 are LGHNA and YSLEER.

V is TRBV19 and J is TRBJ1-4; D is possibly TRBD1 (5 bases). This CDR3 contains 14 residues. Germline values: CDR1 LNHDA, CDR2 SQIVND (reference sequence). V lost 5 bases and J 4 bases, leaving 11 bases between the germline ends. The CDR3 nucleotides are TGTGCCAGTAGTGGAGGGGTGTTTAATGAAAAACTGTTTTTT. It specifies CASSGGVFNEKLFF.

The V and J genes are TRBV4-1 and TRBJ2-7; no clear D gene. V gave up 1 base and J gave up 5 bases, with 6 bases separating them. The CDR3 loop spans 12 amino acids. Per the germline V gene, CDR1 is MGHRA and CDR2 is YSYEKL. As DNA, the CDR3 is TGCGCCAGCAGCCAAGGAGTTGACGAGCAGTACTTC. Translated, it gives CASSQGVDEQYF.

This clonotype was seen repeatedly, ten times or more. The chain carries TRBV7-8 and TRBJ2-4; D unclear. Between the trimmed V and J ends, which lost 5 bases and 0 bases, there was a span of 11 bases. Germline V gene sequence: CDR1 SGHVS, CDR2 FQNEAQ. The CDR3 has 15 residues. CDR3: CASSPVVPAKNIQYF. In DNA form, the CDR3 reads TGTGCCAGCAGCCCGGTGGTTCCAGCCAAAAACATTCAGTACTTC.

This clonotype was seen repeatedly, ten times or more. The gene calls are TRBV7-2 and TRBJ1-2; tentative D call: TRBD1 (6 bases). Trimming took off 3 bases at V and 2 bases at J, with 7 bases between the two ends. In germline, CDR1 is SGHTA, CDR2 FQGNSA. The CDR3 loop spans 13 amino acids. In nucleotides, the CDR3 is TGTGCCAGCAGCTTTGGACAGAACTATGGCTACACCTTC. Translating it yields CASSFGQNYGYTF.

This chain joins TRBV7-9 and TRBJ1-1, with D unresolved. The CDR3 consists of 14 residues. Germline V lookup: CDR1 SEHNR, CDR2 FQNEAQ (reference sequence). V was trimmed by 3 bases and J by 1 base, leaving 9 bases between them. Here the CDR3 reads CASSFFEGNTEAFF. In nucleotides, the CDR3 is TGTGCCAGCAGCTTTTTTGAGGGGAACACTGAAGCTTTCTTT.

J is TRBJ2-3 and V is TRBV2; the D is unclear. CDR1 is SNHLY and CDR2 is FYNNEI in the germline V gene. V dropped 6 bases and J dropped 0 bases, with 7 bases sitting between them. The CDR3 loop spans 13 amino acids. CDR3 amino acids: CASRGISTDTQYF. DNA for the CDR3: TGTGCCAGCAGAGGAATTAGCACAGATACGCAGTATTTT.

The table lists this clonotype with a few counts. This chain joins TRBV11-2 and TRBJ2-1, with D possibly matching TRBD1 (6 bases). Looked up from germline, CDR1 is SGHAT and CDR2 is FQNNGV. The CDR3 has 15 residues. V lost 3 bases, J lost 1 base, and 10 bases lay in between. CDR3 residues: CASSFGTRSYNEQFF. The CDR3 region has the DNA TGTGCCAGCAGCTTCGGGACACGGTCCTACAATGAGCAGTTCTTC.

The CDR3 nucleotides are TGCGCCAGCAGCTTGGAAGGCAGGGGTTCTTCGGGCTACACCTTC. Amino acid sequence: CASSLEGRGSSGYTF. The V and J genes are TRBV5-1 and TRBJ1-2; tentative D call: TRBD1 (6 bases). This CDR3 comprises 15 residues. V dropped 0 bases and J dropped 8 bases, with 17 bases sitting between them. Germline CDR1 SGHRS, CDR2 YFSETQ.

The sample holds many counts of this clonotype. V is TRBV12-3 or TRBV12-4 and J is TRBJ1-4; perhaps TRBD1 as D (6 bases). This CDR3 is built from 17 residues. Trimming removed 5 bases from V and 8 bases from J, with 24 bases in between. This CDR3 reads CASSPSRGKTAREKLFF. The CDR3, as DNA: TGTGCCAGCAGTCCGTCCAGGGGAAAAACGGCGCGGGAAAAACTGTTTTTT.

This clonotype was observed a few times. V gene TRBV7-2 combines with J gene TRBJ2-1; D remains unclear. This CDR3 has 13 amino acids. Germline assignment: CDR1 SGHTA and CDR2 FQGNSA. Trimming cost V 1 base and J 6 bases, with 7 bases left between them. CDR3 in DNA: TGTGCCAGCAGCTTAGACTACCCCAATGAGCAGTTCTTC. Its protein is CASSLDYPNEQFF.

The chain joins TRBV7-2 to TRBJ2-1; D is unclear. Germline CDR1 is SGHTA and CDR2 is FQGNSA. This CDR3 comprises 14 residues. The germline V and J ends were trimmed by 6 bases and 0 bases, with 9 bases remaining between them. The DNA of the CDR3 is TGTGCCAGCAGTCCTCCGAGCTCCTACAATGAGCAGTTCTTC. It yields the protein CASSPPSSYNEQFF.

The chain recombines TRBV27 with TRBJ2-1, with TRBD2 matching over 11 bases. CDR3 length: 15 amino acids. The germline CDR1 and CDR2 sequences are MNHEY and SMNVEV (reference sequence). V trimming: 5 bases; J trimming: 8 bases; junction bases outside the gene matches: 8. CDR3 coding DNA: TGTGCCAGCAGTCAGCGACTAGCGGGGTGGGATGAGCAGTTCTTC. This encodes CASSQRLAGWDEQFF.

This clonotype has at least ten counts. This chain joins TRBV7-6 and TRBJ2-5; the match to TRBD2 covers 8 bases. Per the germline V gene, CDR1 is SGHVS and CDR2 is FNYEAQ. The CDR3 has 13 residues. J lost 1 base, V lost 8 bases, and 3 bases had no gene match. CDR3 in amino acids: CASATSGQETQYF. CDR3 bases: TGTGCCAGCGCTACTAGCGGCCAAGAGACCCAGTACTTC.

This clonotype was detected a few times. The V and J genes are TRBV28 and TRBJ1-2, with TRBD1 as a possible D gene (5 bases). The CDR3 spans 17 residues. Germline V lookup: CDR1 MDHEN, CDR2 SYDVKM. V was pared by 6 bases and J by 4 bases, with 24 bases between. The CDR3 loop is CASRPREGKPSRYGYTF. The CDR3 coding sequence is TGTGCCAGCAGGCCCCGGGAGGGGAAACCCTCCCGCTATGGCTACACCTTC.

V gene TRBV19 combines with J gene TRBJ2-6, with 7 positions matching TRBD2. This CDR3 spans 18 amino acids. Trimming removed 5 bases from V and 0 bases from J; junction bases left unmatched: 10. Per the germline V gene, CDR1 is LNHDA and CDR2 is SQIVND (reference sequence). CDR3 nucleotide sequence: TGTGCCAGTAGTCCCTCCCTAGCGGCTATCTCTGGGGCCAACGTCCTGACTTTC. Protein product: CASSPSLAAISGANVLTF.

This clonotype was counted many times. V gene TRBV7-2 combines with J gene TRBJ2-2; 10 bases align to TRBD1. The V and J ends lost 5 bases and 5 bases, in that order; junction bases with no gene match: 5. Germline V gene data show CDR1 as SGHTA and CDR2 as FQGNSA. The CDR3 totals 15 residues. CDR3 bases: TGTGCCAGCAGCGGCGGGACAGGGGTTACCGGGGAGCTGTTTTTT. Its protein is CASSGGTGVTGELFF.

The genes are TRBV18 and TRBJ1-1, with a weak D call TRBD1 (6 bases). V lost 6 bases to trimming and J lost 6 bases, with 14 bases between them. This CDR3 is 13 amino acids long. Germline lookup yields CDR1 KGHSH and CDR2 LQKENI. CDR3 region: CASSGGGQAEAFF. CDR3 coding DNA: TGTGCCAGCTCCGGGGGGGGGCAGGCTGAAGCTTTCTTT. The full variable domain, rest sourced from reference TRBV18 and TRBJ1-1, is NAGVMQNPRHLVRRRGQEARLRCSPMKGHSHVYWYRQLPEEGLKFMVYLQKENIIDESGMPKERFSAEFPKEGPSILRIQQVVRGDSAAYFCASSGGGQAEAFFGQGTRLTVV.

The CDR3 spells CASSTRTDTQYF. The CDR3 nucleotides are TGTGCCAGCTCAACTAGAACAGATACGCAGTATTTT. The chain joins TRBV5-6 to TRBJ2-3, with D possibly TRBD2 on 5 matching bases. The length of the CDR3 is 12 residues. Deletions cut 7 bases from V and 3 bases from J, with 9 bases between. The germline V gene encodes CDR1 SGHDT and CDR2 YYEEEE.

The V gene is TRBV29-1, the J gene TRBJ2-7; 8 bases align to TRBD1. Trimming cost V 4 bases and J 2 bases; bases outside gene matches: 7. This CDR3 is built from 14 residues. The germline V gene encodes CDR1 SQVTM and CDR2 ANQGSEA. CDR3 sequence reads: CSVGNLQGAYEQYF. Written as DNA, the CDR3 is TGCAGCGTTGGGAATTTACAGGGGGCCTACGAGCAGTACTTC.